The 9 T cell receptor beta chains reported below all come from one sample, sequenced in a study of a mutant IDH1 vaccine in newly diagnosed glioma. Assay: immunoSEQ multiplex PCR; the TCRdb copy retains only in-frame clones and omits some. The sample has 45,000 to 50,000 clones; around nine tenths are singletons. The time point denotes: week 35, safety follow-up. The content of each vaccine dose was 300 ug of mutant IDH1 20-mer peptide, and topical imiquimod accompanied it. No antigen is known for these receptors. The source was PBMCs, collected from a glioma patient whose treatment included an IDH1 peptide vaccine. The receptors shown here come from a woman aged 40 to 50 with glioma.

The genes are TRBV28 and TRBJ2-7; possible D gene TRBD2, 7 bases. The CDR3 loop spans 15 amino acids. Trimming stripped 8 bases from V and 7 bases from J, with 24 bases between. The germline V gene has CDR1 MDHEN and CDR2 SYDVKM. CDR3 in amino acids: CASLTFVGGGGEQYF. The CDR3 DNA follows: TGTGCCAGCCTAACCTTCGTGGGGGGAGGGGGTGAGCAGTACTTC.

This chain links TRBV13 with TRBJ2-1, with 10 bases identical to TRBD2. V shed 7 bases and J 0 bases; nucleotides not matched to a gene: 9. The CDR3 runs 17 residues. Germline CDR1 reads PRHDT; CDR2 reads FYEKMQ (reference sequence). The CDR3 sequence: CASNLASGGSSYNEQFF. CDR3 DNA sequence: TGTGCCAGCAACCTAGCTAGCGGGGGCTCCTCCTACAATGAGCAGTTCTTC.

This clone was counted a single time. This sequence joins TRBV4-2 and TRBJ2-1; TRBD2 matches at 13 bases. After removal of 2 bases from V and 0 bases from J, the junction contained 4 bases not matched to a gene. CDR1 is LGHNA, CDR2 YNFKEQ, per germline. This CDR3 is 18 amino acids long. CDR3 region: CASSQKGLAGNSYNEQFF. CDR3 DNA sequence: TGTGCCAGCAGCCAAAAGGGACTAGCGGGGAACTCCTACAATGAGCAGTTCTTC.

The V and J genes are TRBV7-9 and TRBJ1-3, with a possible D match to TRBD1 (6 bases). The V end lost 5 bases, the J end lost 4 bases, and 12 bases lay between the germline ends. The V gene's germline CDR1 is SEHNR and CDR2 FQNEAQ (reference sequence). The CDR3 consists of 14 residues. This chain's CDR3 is CASSTGHAGNTIYF. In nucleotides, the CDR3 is TGTGCCAGCAGCACGGGACACGCAGGAAACACCATATATTTT.

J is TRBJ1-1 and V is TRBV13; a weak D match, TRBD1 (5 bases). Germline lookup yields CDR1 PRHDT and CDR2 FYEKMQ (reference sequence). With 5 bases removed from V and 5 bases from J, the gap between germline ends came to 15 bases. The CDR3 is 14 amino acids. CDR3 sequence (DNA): TGTGCCAGCAGCCACAATCAGGGTATGACTGAAGCTTTCTTT. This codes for CASSHNQGMTEAFF.

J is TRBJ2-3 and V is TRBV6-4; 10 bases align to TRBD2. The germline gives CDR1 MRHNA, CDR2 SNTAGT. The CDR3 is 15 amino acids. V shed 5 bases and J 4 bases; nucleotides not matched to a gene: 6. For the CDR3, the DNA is TGTGCCAGCAGTCGCCTAGCGGGAGTTTCAGATACGCAGTATTTT. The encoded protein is CASSRLAGVSDTQYF.

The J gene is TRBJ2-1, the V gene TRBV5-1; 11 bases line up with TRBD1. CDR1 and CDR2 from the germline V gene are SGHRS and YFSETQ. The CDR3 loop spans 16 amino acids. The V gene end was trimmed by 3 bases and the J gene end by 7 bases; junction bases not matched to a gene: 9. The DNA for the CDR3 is TGCGCCAGCAGCTGCCCGGGACAGGGGGACAAAAATGAGCAGTTCTTC. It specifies CASSCPGQGDKNEQFF.

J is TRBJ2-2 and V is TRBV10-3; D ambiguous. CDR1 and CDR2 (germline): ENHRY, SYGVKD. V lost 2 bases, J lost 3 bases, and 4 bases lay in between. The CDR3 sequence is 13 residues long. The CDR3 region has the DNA TGTGCCATCAGTGAGGTCGACACCGGGGAGCTGTTTTTT. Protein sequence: CAISEVDTGELFF.

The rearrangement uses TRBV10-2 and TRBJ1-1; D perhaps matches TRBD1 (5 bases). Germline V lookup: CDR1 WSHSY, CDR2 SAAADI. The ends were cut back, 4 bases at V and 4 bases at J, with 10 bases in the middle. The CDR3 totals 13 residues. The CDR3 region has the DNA TGCGCCAGCAGTGTTACGGGGGGCACTGAAGCTTTCTTT. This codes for CASSVTGGTEAFF.